The T cell receptor (beta chain) described here comes from a study of long-term antiretroviral therapy in people with HIV. General observations from the study: An increase in diversity followed ART, yet levels stayed below transplant donor controls.

Assay version v3.0 of immunoSEQ was used, and it was run at survey level. A per-sample goal of about 35,000-50,000 T-cell genomes was targeted by sequencing. Produced via immunoSEQ multiplex PCR; TCRdb's table is partial and in-frame only. The sample lists around 25,000 clones, approximately 77% occurring once. As to this clone: Its specificity is not known.

This TCR came from a man aged 30 to 39 with HIV. Sample: unsorted PBMCs, taken 4.4 years after starting antiretroviral therapy.

This CDR3 is CASVGVQETQYF. The CDR3 bases are TGTGCTAGTGTAGGGGTCCAAGAGACCCAGTACTTC. The genes are TRBV12-5 and TRBJ2-5, with TRBD1 as a possible D gene (5 bases). The V gene's germline CDR1 is LGHNT and CDR2 FRNRAP. The CDR3 loop spans 12 amino acids. Trimming removed 7 bases from V and 1 base from J, with 7 bases in between.